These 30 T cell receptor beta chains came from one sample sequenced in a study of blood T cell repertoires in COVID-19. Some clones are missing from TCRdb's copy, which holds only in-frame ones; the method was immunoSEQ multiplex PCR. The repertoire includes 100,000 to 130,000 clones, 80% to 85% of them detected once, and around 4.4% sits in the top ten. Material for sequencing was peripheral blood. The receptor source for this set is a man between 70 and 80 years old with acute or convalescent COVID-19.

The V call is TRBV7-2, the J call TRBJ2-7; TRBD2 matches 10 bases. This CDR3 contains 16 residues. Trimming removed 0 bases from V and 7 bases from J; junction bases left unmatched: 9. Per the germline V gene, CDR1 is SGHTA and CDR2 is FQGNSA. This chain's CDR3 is CASSLALAGAKYEQYF. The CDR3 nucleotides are TGTGCCAGCAGCTTAGCGCTAGCGGGGGCTAAATATGAGCAGTACTTC.

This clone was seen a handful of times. This CDR3 reads CASSIPGEGNTIYF. The CDR3 DNA sequence: TGTGCCAGTAGTATTCCGGGGGAAGGAAACACCATATATTTT. The chain couples TRBV19 to TRBJ1-3, with D perhaps TRBD1 (5 bases). V lost 3 bases and J 4 bases, leaving 10 bases between the germline ends. Germline V CDR1 and CDR2: LNHDA, SQIVND (reference sequence). The CDR3 sequence is 14 residues long. The full variable domain, its missing parts supplied by reference TRBV19 and TRBJ1-3, is DGGITQSPKYLFRKEGQNVTLSCEQNLNHDAMYWYRQDPGQGLRLIYYSQIVNDFQKGDIAEGYSVSREKKESFPLTVTSAQKNPTAFYLCASSIPGEGNTIYFGEGSWLTVV.

The CDR3 DNA sequence: TGCGCCAGCAGCTTGCGTTTAGGGGTGAGAACTGAAGCTTTCTTT. This gives the protein CASSLRLGVRTEAFF. J is TRBJ1-1 and V is TRBV5-1; D perhaps matches TRBD1 (5 bases). CDR1 is SGHRS, CDR2 YFSETQ, per germline. Trimming removed 1 base at V and 5 bases at J, with 15 bases between. This CDR3 is built from 15 residues.

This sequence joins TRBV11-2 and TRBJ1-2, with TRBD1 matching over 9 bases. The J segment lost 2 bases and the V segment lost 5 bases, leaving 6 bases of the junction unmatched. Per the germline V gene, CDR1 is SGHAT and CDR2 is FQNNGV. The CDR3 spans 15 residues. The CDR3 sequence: CASSPGGQGNYGYTF. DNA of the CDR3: TGTGCCAGCAGCCCGGGGGGACAGGGAAACTATGGCTACACCTTC.

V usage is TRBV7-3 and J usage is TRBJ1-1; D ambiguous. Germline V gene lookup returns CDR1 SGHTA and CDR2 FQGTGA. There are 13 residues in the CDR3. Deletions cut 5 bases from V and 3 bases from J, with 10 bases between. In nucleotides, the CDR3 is TGTGCCAGCAGCACAGCGGGATACACTGAAGCTTTCTTT. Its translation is CASSTAGYTEAFF. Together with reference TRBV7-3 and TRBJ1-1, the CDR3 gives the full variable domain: GAGVSQTPSNKVTEKGKYVELRCDPISGHTALYWYRQSLGQGPEFLIYFQGTGAADDSGLPNDRFFAVRPEGSVSTLKIQRTERGDSAVYLCASSTAGYTEAFFGQGTRLTVV.

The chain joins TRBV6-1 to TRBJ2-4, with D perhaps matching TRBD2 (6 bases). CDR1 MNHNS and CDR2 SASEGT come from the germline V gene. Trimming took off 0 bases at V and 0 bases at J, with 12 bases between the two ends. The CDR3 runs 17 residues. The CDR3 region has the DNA TGTGCCAGCAGTGAAGCGCTTCTGGGGGGAGCCAAAAACATTCAGTACTTC. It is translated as CASSEALLGGAKNIQYF.

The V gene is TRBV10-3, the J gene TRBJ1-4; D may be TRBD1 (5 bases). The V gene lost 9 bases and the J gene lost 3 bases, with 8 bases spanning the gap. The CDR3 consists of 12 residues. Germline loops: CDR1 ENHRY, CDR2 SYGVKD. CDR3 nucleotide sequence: TGTGCCATAGGGGCCTCTAATGAAAAACTGTTTTTT. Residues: CAIGASNEKLFF.

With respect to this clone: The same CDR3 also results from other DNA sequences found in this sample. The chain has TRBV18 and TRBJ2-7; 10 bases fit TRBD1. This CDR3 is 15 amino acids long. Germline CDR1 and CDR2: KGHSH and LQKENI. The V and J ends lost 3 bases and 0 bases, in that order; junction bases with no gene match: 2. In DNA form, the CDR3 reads TGTGCCAGCTCACCGGGACAGGGGAGCTCCTACGAGCAGTACTTC. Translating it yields CASSPGQGSSYEQYF.

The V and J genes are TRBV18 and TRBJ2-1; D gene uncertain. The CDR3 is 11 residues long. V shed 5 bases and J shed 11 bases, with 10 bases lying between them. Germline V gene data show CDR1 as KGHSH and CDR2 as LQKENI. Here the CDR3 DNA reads TGTGCCAGCTCATCCCTTTGGCAGCAGTTCTTC. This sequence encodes CASSSLWQQFF.

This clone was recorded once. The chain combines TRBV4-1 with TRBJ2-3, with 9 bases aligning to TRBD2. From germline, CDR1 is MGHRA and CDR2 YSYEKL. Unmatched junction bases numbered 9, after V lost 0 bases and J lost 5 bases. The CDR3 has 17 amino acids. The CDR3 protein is CASSQDTAGGLKDTQYF. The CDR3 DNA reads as TGCGCCAGCAGCCAAGACACGGCGGGGGGGCTTAAAGATACGCAGTATTTT.

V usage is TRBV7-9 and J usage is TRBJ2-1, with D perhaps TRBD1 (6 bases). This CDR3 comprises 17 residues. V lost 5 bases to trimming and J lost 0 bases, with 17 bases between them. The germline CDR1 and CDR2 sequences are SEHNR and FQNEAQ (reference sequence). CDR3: CASSTAMDSDSYNEQFF. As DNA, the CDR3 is TGTGCCAGCAGCACGGCAATGGACAGTGACTCCTACAATGAGCAGTTCTTC.

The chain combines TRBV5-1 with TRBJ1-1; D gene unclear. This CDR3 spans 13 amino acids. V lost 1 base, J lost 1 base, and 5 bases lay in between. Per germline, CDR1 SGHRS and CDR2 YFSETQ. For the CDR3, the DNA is TGCGCCAGCAGCTTGCGTTCGAACACTGAAGCTTTCTTT. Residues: CASSLRSNTEAFF.

This CDR3 is CASSLDRVWMGNQPQHF. Here the CDR3 DNA reads TGTGCCAGCAGCCTAGACAGGGTGTGGATGGGCAATCAGCCCCAGCATTTT. V usage is TRBV7-8 and J usage is TRBJ1-5; TRBD1 agrees at 7 bases. V lost 5 bases and J lost 2; bases outside the gene matches: 12. Germline assignment: CDR1 SGHVS and CDR2 FQNEAQ. This CDR3 spans 17 amino acids. The entire variable domain, with the rest obtained from reference TRBV7-8 and TRBJ1-5, is as follows: GAGVSQSPRYKVAKRGQDVALRCDPISGHVSLFWYQQALGQGPEFLTYFQNEAQLDKSGLPSDRFFAERPEGSVSTLKIQRTQQEDSAVYLCASSLDRVWMGNQPQHFGDGTRLSIL.

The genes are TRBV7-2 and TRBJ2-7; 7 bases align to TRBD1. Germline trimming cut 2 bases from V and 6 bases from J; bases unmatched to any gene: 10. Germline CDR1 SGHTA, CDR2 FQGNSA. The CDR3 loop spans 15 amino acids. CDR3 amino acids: CASSLTGQAFLEQYF. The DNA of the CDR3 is TGTGCCAGCAGCTTAACAGGACAGGCCTTCCTCGAGCAGTACTTC.

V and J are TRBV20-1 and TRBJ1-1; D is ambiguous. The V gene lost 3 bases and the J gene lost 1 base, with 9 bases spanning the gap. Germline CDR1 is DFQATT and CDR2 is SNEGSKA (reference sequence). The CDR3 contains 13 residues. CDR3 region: CSASHTGNTEAFF. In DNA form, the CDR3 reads TGCAGTGCTAGTCACACGGGGAACACTGAAGCTTTCTTT.

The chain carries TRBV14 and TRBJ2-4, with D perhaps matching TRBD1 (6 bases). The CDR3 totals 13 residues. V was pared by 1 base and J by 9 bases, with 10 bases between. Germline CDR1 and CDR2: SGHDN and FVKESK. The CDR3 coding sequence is TGTGCCAGCAGCCAAGCGGGGACAAGCATTCAGTACTTC. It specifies CASSQAGTSIQYF.

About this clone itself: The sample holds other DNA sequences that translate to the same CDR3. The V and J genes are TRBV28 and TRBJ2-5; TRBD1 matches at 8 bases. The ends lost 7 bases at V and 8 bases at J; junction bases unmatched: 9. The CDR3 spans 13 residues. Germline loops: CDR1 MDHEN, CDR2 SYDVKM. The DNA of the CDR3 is TGTGCCAGCACCGACAGGGGCAGGGAAACCCAGTACTTC. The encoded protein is CASTDRGRETQYF.

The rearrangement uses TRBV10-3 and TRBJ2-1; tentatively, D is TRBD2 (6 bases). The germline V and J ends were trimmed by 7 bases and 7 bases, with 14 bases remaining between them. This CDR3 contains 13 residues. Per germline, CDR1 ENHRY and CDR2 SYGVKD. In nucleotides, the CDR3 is TGTGCCATCACGAAAGGACTACTTAATGAGCAGTTCTTC. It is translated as CAITKGLLNEQFF.

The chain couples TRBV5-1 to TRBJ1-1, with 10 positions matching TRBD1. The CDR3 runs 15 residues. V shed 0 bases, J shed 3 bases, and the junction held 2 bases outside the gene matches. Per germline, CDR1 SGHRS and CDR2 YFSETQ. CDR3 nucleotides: TGCGCCAGCAGCTTGGGGACAGGGGGACACACTGAAGCTTTCTTT. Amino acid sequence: CASSLGTGGHTEAFF.

The CDR3, as DNA: TGTGCCAGCAGTACAGGGGAGACCATATATTTT. As protein: CASSTGETIYF. V and J are TRBV12-3 or TRBV12-4 and TRBJ1-3; 7 nucleotides agree with TRBD1. The CDR3 consists of 11 residues. V shed 5 bases and J 10 bases; nucleotides not matched to a gene: 2.

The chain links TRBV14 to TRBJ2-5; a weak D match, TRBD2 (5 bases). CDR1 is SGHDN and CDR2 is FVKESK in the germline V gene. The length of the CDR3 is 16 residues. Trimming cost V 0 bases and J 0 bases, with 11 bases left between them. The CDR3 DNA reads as TGTGCCAGCAGCCAAGAAGACGGACTCCACCAAGAGACCCAGTACTTC. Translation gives CASSQEDGLHQETQYF.

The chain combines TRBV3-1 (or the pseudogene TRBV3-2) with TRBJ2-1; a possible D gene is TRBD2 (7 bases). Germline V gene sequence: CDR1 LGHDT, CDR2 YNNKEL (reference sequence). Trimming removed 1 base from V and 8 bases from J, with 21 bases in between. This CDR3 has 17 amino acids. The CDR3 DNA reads TGTGCCAGCAGCCAAGCCTGGGGGGGGGCCCAGGGTGATGAGCAGTTCTTC. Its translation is CASSQAWGGAQGDEQFF.

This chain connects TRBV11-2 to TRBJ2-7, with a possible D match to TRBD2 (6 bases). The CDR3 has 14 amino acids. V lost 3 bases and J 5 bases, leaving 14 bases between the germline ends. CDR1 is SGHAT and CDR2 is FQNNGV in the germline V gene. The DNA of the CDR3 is TGTGCCAGCAGCTTTGGCGGGGCCCCTAACGAGCAGTACTTC. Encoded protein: CASSFGGAPNEQYF.

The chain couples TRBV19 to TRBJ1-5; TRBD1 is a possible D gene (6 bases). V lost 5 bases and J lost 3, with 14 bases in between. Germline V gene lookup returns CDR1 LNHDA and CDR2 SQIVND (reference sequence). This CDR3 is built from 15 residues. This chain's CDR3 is CASSSRQVNNQPQHF. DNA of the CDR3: TGTGCCAGTAGTTCTCGACAGGTGAACAATCAGCCCCAGCATTTT.

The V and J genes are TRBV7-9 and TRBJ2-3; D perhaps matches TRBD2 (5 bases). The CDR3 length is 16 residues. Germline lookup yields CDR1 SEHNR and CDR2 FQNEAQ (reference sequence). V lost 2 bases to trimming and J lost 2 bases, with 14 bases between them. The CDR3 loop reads CASSLQDSGFTDTQYF. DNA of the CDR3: TGTGCCAGCAGCTTACAGGATTCGGGGTTCACAGATACGCAGTATTTT.

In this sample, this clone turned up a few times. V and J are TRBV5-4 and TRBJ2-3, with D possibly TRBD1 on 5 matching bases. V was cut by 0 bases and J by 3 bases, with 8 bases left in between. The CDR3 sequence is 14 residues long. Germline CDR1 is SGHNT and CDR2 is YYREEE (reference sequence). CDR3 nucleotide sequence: TGTGCCAGCAGCTTGGAGGGGCCTACAGATACGCAGTATTTT. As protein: CASSLEGPTDTQYF. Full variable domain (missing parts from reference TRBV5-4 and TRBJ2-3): ETGVTQSPTHLIKTRGQQVTLRCSSQSGHNTVSWYQQALGQGPQFIFQYYREEENGRGNFPPRFSGLQFPNYSSELNVNALELDDSALYLCASSLEGPTDTQYFGPGTRLTVL.

The CDR3 loop reads CASSHDRGNSPLHF. Written as DNA, the CDR3 is TGTGCCAGCAGCCATGACAGGGGGAATTCACCCCTCCACTTT. V and J are TRBV5-4 and TRBJ1-6, with TRBD1 matching over 9 bases. Germline-derived CDR1 and CDR2 are SGHNT and YYREEE (reference sequence). J lost 7 bases, V lost 4 bases, and 3 bases had no gene match. The CDR3 loop spans 14 amino acids.

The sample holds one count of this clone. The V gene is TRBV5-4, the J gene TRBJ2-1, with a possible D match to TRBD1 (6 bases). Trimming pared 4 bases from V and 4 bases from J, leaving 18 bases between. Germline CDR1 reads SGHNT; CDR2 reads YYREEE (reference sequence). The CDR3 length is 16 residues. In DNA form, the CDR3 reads TGTGCCAGCAGCGGCGCAGGGGAACGGGGTTACAATGAGCAGTTCTTC. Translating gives CASSGAGERGYNEQFF. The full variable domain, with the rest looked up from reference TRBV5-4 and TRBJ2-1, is ETGVTQSPTHLIKTRGQQVTLRCSSQSGHNTVSWYQQALGQGPQFIFQYYREEENGRGNFPPRFSGLQFPNYSSELNVNALELDDSALYLCASSGAGERGYNEQFFGPGTRLTVL.

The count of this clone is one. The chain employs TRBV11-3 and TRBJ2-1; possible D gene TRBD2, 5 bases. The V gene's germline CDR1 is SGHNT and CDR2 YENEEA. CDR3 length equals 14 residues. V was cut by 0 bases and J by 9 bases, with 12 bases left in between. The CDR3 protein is CASSLESSRGEQFF. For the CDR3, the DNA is TGTGCCAGCAGCTTAGAATCATCTCGGGGTGAGCAGTTCTTC.

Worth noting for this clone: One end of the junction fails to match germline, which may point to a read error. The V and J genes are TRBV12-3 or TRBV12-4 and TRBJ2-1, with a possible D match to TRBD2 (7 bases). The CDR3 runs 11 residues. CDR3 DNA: TGTGCCACCGTAAAGGGGGGGGCCAGGGTCTTC. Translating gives CATVKGGARVF.